These 2 T cell receptor beta chains share one sample of origin, sequenced in a study of monozygotic twins with inflammatory bowel disease. TCRdb re-analyzed the 5' RACE reads; it lists each CDR3 protein once, without DNA. The listing contains 440,000 or so distinct CDR3 sequences. Sequenced: blood. Every receptor here comes from a human donor with ulcerative colitis or Crohn's disease, or a healthy co-twin of an affected twin (not recorded which).

The V and J genes are TRBV27 and TRBJ1-5; TCRdb's D call, TRBD1, is unchecked because there is no DNA. This CDR3 contains 17 residues. Germline loops: CDR1 MNHEY, CDR2 SMNVEV (reference sequence). The CDR3: CASSLSRTGGYNQPQHF.

The chain has TRBV5-1 and TRBJ2-2; TCRdb designates TRBD1, a call that cannot be tested without DNA. CDR1 is SGHRS and CDR2 is YFSETQ in the germline V gene. The length of the CDR3 is 14 residues. CDR3 region: CASSGTMNTGELFF.